This T cell receptor (beta chain) is from a study of T cells in Graves' hyperthyroidism and ophthalmopathy. The CDR3 is 17 residues long. Unmatched junction bases numbered 9, after V lost 5 bases and J lost 4 bases. The germline gives CDR1 SEHNR, CDR2 FQNEAQ (reference sequence). This clonotype was found many times. Its antigen is not identified. Amplification yielded TCR beta CDR3 regions, with RNA transcripts as the source. HTBI primers were used for first-round RT-PCR of the TCR CDR3. TCRdb passed the multiplex PCR reads through MiXCR, listing each CDR3 protein once. The sample has hundreds of thousands of distinct CDR3 sequences, about 13% seen once. General study results and limits: Blood also held most thyroid clonotypes expanded beyond 0.001.

The study based diagnoses on clinical symptoms, serum thyroxine and TRAb, thyroid ultrasound and orbital computed tomography. The PBMCs studied were ones that came from about 9.9 ml fresh peripheral blood. Input material: blood. The V and J genes are TRBV7-9 and TRBJ2-3; TRBD2 agrees at 13 bases. The TCR sequence derives from a young woman with Graves' hyperthyroidism. In DNA form, the CDR3 reads TGTGCCAGCAGCCCCACCTGGACTAGCGGGAGCGCAGATACGCAGTATTTT. Translation gives CASSPTWTSGSADTQYF.